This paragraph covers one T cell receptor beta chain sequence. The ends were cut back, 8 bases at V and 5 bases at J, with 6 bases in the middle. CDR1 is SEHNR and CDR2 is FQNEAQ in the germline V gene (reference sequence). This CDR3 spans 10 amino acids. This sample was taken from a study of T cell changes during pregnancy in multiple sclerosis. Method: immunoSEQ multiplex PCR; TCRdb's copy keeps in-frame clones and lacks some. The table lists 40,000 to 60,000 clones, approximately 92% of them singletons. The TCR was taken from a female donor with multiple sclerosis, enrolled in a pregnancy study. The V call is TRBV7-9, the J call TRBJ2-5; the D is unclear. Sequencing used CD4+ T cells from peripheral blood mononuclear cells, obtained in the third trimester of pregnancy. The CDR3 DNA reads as TGTGCCAGCGACGGGGAGACCCAGTACTTC. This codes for CASDGETQYF.